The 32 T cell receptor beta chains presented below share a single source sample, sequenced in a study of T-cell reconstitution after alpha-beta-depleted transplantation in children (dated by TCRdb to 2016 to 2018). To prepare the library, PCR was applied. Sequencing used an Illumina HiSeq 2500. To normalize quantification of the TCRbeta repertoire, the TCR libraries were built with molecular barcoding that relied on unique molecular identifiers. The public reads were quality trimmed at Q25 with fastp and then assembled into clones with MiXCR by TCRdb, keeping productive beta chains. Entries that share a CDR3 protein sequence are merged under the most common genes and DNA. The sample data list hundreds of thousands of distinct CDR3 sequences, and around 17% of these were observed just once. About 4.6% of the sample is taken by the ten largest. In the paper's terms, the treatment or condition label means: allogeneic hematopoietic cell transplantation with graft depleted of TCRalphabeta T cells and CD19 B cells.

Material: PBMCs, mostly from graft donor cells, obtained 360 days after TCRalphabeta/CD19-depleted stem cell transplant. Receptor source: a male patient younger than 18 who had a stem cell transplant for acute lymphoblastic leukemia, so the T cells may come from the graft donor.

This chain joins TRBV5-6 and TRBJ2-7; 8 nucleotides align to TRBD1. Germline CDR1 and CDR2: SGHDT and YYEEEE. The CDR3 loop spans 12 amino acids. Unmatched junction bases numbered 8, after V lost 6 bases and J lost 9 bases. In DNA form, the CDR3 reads TGTGCCAGCACCCACGGACAGGGAAGGCAGTACTTC. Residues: CASTHGQGRQYF.

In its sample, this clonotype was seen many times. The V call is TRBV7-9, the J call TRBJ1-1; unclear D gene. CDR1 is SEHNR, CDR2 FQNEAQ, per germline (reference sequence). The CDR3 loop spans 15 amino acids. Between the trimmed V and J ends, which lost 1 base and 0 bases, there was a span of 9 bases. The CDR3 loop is CASSLEGLLNTEAFF. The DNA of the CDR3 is TGTGCCAGCAGCTTAGAGGGCCTATTGAACACTGAAGCTTTCTTT. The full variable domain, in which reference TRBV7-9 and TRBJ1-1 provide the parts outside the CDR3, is DTGVSQNPRHKITKRGQNVTFRCDPISEHNRLYWYRQTLGQGPEFLTYFQNEAQLEKSRLLSDRFSAERPKGSFSTLEIQRTEQGDSAMYLCASSLEGLLNTEAFFGQGTRLTVV.

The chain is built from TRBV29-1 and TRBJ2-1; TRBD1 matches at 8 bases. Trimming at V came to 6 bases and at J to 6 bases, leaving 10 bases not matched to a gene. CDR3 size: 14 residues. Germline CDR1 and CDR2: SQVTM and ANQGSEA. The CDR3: CSVKDRAYGNEQFF. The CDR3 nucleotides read TGCAGCGTAAAGGACAGGGCCTACGGCAATGAGCAGTTCTTC.

The CDR3 DNA reads as TGTGCCAGCAGCTTGACCCCCCAGGCGCAGTATTTT. Translation gives CASSLTPQAQYF. This rearrangement joins TRBV5-6 to TRBJ2-3; D remains unclear. Trimming shortened V by 1 base and J by 10 bases, and 10 bases separated the two germline ends. This CDR3 is built from 12 residues. Germline values: CDR1 SGHDT, CDR2 YYEEEE.

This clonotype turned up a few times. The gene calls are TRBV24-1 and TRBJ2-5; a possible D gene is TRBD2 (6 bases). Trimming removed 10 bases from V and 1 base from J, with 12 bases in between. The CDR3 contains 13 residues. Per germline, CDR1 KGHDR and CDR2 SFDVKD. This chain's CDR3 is CATRRGSQETQYF. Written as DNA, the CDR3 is TGTGCCACACGGCGGGGCTCCCAAGAGACCCAGTACTTC.

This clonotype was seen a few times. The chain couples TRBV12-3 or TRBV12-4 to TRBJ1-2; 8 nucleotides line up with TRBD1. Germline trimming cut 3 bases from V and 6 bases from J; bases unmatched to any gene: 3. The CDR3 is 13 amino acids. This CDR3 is CASSFRGRDGYTF. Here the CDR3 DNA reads TGTGCCAGCAGTTTCAGGGGGCGCGATGGCTACACCTTC.

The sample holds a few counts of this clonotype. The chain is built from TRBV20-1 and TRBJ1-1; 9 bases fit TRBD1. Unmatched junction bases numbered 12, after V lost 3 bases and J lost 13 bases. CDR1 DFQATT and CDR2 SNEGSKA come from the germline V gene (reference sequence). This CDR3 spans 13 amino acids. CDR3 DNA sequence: TGCAGTGCTAGGGGGACAGGGCCAAGGAAAGTTTTCTTT. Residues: CSARGTGPRKVFF.

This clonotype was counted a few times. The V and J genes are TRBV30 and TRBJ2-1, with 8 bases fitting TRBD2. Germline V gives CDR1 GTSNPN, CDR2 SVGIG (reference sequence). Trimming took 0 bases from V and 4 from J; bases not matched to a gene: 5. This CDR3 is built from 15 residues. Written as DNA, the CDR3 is TGTGCCTGGAGTGTAAAGGCTAGCGGGTACAATGAGCAGTTCTTC. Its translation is CAWSVKASGYNEQFF.

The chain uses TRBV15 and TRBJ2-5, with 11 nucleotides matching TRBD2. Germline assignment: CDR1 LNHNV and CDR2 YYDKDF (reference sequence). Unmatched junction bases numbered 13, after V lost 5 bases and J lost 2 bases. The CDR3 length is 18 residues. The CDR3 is CATSPRTSGRGRQETQYF. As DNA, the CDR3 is TGTGCCACCAGCCCAAGGACTAGCGGGCGAGGGCGACAAGAGACCCAGTACTTC.

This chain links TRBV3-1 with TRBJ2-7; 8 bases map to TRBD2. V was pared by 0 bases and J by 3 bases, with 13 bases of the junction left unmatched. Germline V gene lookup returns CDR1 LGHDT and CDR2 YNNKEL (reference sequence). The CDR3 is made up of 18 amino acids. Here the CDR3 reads CASSQDLIWRAGGYEQYF. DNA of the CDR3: TGTGCCAGCAGCCAAGATCTAATATGGAGGGCGGGAGGCTACGAGCAGTACTTC.

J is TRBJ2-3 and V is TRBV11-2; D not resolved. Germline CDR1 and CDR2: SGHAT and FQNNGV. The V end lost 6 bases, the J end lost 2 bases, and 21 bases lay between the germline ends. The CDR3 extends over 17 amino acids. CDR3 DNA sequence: TGTGCCAGCAGGAGAGACCGCATGCGTCCCCTCACAGATACGCAGTATTTT. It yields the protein CASRRDRMRPLTDTQYF. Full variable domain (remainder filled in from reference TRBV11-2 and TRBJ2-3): EAGVAQSPRYKIIEKRQSVAFWCNPISGHATLYWYQQILGQGPKLLIQFQNNGVVDDSQLPKDRFSAERLKGVDSTLKIQPAKLEDSAVYLCASRRDRMRPLTDTQYFGPGTRLTVL.

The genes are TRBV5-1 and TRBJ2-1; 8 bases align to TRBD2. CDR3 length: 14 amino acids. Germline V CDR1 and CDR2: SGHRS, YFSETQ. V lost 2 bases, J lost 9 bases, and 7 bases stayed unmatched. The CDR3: CASSFDVREGEQFF. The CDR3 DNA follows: TGCGCCAGCAGCTTCGACGTTCGGGAGGGTGAGCAGTTCTTC.

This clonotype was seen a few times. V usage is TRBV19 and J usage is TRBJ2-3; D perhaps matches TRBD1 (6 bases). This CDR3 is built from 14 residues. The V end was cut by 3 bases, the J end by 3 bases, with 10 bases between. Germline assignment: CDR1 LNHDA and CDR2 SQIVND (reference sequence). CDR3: CASSISGATDTQYF. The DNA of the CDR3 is TGTGCCAGTAGTATCTCAGGGGCGACAGATACGCAGTATTTT.

CDR3 protein: CASSLFWEAGELFF. DNA of the CDR3: TGCGCCAGCAGCTTGTTTTGGGAGGCCGGGGAGCTGTTTTTT. The rearrangement links TRBV5-1 to TRBJ2-2, with D perhaps matching TRBD2 (6 bases). The CDR3 loop spans 14 amino acids. The V end was cut by 1 base, the J end by 6 bases, with 10 bases between. From germline, CDR1 is SGHRS and CDR2 YFSETQ.

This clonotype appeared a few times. CDR3 nucleotides: TGCGCCAGCAGCCAAGAGGAAGTACGGAATGAGCAGTTCTTC. Encoded protein: CASSQEEVRNEQFF. This chain connects TRBV4-1 to TRBJ2-1; D ambiguous. The V gene lost 0 bases and the J gene lost 7 bases, with 10 bases spanning the gap. Germline CDR1 is MGHRA and CDR2 is YSYEKL. The length of the CDR3 is 14 residues.

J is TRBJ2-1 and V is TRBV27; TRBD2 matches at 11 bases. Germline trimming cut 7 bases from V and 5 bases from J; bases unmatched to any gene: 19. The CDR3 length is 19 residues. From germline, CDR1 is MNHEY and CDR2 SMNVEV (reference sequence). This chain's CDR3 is CASTPGTSGSGGYHNEQFF. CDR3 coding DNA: TGTGCCAGCACCCCGGGCACTAGCGGGAGTGGGGGGTACCACAATGAGCAGTTCTTC.

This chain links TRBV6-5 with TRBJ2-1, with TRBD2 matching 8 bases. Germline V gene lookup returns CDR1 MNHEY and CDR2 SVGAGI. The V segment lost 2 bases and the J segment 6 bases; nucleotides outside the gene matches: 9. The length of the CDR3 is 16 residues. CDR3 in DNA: TGTGCCAGCAGTTACGAGCGGGGGCGATTTATCAATGAGCAGTTCTTC. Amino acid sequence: CASSYERGRFINEQFF.

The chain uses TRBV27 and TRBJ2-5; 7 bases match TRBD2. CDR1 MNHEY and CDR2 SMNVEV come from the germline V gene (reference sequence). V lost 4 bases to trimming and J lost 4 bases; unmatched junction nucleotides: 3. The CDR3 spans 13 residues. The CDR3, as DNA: TGTGCCAGCAGTTACATAGCGGGAGAGACCCAGTACTTC. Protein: CASSYIAGETQYF.

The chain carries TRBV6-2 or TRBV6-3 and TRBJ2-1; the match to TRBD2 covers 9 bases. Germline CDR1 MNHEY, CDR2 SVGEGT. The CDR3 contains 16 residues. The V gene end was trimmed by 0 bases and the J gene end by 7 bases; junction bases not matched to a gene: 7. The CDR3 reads CASSYSAGGPMNEQFF. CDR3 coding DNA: TGTGCCAGCAGTTACTCGGCGGGAGGGCCGATGAATGAGCAGTTCTTC.

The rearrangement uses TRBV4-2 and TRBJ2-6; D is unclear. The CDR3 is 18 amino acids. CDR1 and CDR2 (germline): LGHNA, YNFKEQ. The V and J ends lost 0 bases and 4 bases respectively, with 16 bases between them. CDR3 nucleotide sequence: TGTGCCAGCAGCCAAGATAGGCGGTCGGCCCCCGGGGCCAACGTCCTGACTTTC. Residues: CASSQDRRSAPGANVLTF.

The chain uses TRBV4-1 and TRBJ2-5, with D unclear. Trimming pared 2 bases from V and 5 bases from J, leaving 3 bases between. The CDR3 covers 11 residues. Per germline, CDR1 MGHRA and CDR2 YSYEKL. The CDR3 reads CASSQHETQYF. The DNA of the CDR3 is TGCGCCAGCAGCCAACACGAGACCCAGTACTTC.

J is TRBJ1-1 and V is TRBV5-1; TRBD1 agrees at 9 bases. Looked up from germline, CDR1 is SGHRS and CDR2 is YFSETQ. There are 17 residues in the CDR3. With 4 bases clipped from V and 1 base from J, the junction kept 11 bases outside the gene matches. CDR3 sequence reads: CASSEGTGWGGNTEAFF. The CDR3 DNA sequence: TGCGCCAGCAGCGAAGGGACAGGGTGGGGGGGGAACACTGAAGCTTTCTTT.

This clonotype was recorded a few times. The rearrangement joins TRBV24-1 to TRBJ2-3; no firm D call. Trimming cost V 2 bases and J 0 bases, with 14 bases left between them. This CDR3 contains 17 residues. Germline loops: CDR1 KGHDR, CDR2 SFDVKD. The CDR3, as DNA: TGTGCCACCAGTGATTCCCGCAGGCGCCCTAGCACAGATACGCAGTATTTT. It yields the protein CATSDSRRRPSTDTQYF.

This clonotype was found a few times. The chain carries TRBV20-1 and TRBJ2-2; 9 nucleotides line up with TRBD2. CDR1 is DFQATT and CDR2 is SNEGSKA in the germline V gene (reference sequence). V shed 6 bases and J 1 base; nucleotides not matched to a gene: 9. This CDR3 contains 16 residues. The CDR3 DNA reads TGCAGTGCCAGGAGGCTAGCGGGATTGAACACCGGGGAGCTGTTTTTT. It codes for CSARRLAGLNTGELFF.

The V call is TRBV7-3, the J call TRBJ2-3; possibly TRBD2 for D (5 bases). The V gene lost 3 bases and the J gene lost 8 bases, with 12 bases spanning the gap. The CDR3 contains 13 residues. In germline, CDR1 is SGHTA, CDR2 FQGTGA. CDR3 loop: CASSLKVRGTQYF. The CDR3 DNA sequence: TGTGCCAGCAGCTTGAAAGTTCGGGGTACGCAGTATTTT.

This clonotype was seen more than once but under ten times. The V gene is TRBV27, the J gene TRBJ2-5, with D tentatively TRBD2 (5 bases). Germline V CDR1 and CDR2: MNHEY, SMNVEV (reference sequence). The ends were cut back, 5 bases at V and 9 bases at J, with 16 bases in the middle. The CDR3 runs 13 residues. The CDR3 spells CASSPELRRPQYF. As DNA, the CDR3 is TGTGCCAGCAGTCCCGAACTCCGGAGGCCCCAGTACTTC.

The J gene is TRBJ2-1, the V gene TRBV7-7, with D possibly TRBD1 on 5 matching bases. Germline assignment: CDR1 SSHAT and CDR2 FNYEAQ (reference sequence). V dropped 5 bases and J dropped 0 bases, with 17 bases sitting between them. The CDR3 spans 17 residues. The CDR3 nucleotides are TGTGCCAGCAGCCGTGTCCAGGGTCCTCGCTCCTACAATGAGCAGTTCTTC. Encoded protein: CASSRVQGPRSYNEQFF.

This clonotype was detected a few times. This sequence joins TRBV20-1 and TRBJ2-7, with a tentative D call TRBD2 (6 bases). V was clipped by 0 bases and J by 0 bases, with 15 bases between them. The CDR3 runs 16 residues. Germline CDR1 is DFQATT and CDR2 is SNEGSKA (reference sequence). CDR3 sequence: CSARDLRGTSSYEQYF. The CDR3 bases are TGCAGTGCTAGAGATTTGCGCGGGACCTCCTCCTACGAGCAGTACTTC.

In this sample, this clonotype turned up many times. CDR3 DNA: TGTGCCAGCAGCACGCCGCCTGAAGCTTTCTTT. It is translated as CASSTPPEAFF. The chain is built from TRBV6-5 and TRBJ1-1; D gene unclear. CDR3 length: 11 amino acids. V was trimmed by 6 bases and J by 6 bases, leaving 8 bases between them. Germline V gene lookup returns CDR1 MNHEY and CDR2 SVGAGI.

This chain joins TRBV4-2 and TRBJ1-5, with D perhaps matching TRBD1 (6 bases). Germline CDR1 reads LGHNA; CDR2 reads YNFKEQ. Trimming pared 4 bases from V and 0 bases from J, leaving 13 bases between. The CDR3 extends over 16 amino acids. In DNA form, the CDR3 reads TGTGCCAGCAGCCCCGGGACACCCATTAGCAATCAGCCCCAGCATTTT. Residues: CASSPGTPISNQPQHF.

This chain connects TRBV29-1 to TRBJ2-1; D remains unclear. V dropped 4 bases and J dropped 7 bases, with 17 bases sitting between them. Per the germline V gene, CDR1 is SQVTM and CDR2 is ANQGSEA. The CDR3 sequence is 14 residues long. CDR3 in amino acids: CSVVPSLGLNEQFF. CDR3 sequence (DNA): TGCAGCGTTGTTCCCTCCCTAGGGTTGAATGAGCAGTTCTTC.

The CDR3 protein is CASSAEWGQGSYEQYF. The CDR3 DNA reads TGTGCCAGCAGCGCCGAGTGGGGACAGGGATCCTACGAGCAGTACTTC. This chain connects TRBV7-7 to TRBJ2-7; 9 nucleotides align to TRBD1. Germline CDR1 is SSHAT and CDR2 is FNYEAQ (reference sequence). Trimming at V came to 5 bases and at J to 1 base, leaving 9 bases not matched to a gene. The CDR3 has 16 residues. Combining the CDR3 with reference TRBV7-7 and TRBJ2-7 gives the whole variable domain GAGVSQSPRYKVTKRGQDVTLRCDPISSHATLYWYQQALGQGPEFLTYFNYEAQPDKSGLPSDRFSAERPEGSISTLTIQRTEQRDSAMYRCASSAEWGQGSYEQYFGPGTRLTVT.